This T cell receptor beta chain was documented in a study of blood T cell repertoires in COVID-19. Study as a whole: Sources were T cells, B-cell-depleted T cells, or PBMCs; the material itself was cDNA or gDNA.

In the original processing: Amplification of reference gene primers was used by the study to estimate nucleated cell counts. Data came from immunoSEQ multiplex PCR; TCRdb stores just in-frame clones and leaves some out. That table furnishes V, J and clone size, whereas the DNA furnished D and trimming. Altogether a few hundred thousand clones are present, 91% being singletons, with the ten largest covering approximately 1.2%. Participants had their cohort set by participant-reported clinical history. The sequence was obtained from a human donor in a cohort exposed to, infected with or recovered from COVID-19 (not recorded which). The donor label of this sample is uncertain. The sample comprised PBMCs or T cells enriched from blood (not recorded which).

CDR3 residues: CASSFSSQETQYF. The CDR3, as DNA: TGTGCCAGCAGCTTTTCCTCCCAAGAGACCCAGTACTTC. The chain couples TRBV7-6 to TRBJ2-5, with unresolved D. This CDR3 comprises 13 residues. Germline loops: CDR1 SGHVS, CDR2 FNYEAQ. Trimming cost V 3 bases and J 1 base, with 6 bases left between them.